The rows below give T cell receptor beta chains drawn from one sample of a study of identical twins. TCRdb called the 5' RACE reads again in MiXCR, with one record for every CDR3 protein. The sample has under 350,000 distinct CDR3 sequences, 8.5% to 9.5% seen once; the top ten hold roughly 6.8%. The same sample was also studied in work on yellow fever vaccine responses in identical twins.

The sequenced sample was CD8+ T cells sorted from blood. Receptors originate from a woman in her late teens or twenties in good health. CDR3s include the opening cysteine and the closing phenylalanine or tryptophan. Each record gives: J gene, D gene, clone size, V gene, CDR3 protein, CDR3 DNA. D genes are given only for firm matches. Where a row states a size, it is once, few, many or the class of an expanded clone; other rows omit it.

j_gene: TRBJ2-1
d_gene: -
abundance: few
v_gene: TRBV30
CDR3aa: CAWTGDPADPYNEQFF
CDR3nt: TGTGCCTGGACCGGGGACCCAGCGGACCCCTACAATGAGCAGTTCTTC

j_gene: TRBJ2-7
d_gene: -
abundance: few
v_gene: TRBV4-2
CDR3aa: CASSHENGGPIDF
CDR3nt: TGTGCCAGCAGCCACGAAAACGGGGGGCCTATTGACTTC

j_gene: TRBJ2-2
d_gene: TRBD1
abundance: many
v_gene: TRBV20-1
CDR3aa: CSVLSGQGSGELFF
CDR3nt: TGCAGTGTTCTCTCGGGACAGGGGAGCGGGGAGCTGTTTTTT

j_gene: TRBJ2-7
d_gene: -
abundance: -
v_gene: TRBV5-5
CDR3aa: CASSLSGVVDNSYEQYF
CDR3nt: TGTGCCAGCAGCTTATCGGGAGTGGTAGACAACTCCTACGAGCAGTACTTC

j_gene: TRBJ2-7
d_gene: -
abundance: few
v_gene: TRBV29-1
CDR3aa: CSVGPSYEQYF
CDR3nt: TGCAGCGTTGGGCCCAGCTACGAGCAGTACTTC

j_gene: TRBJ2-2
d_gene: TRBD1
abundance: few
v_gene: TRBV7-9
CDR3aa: CASSPGTGGATGELFF
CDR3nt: TGTGCCAGCAGCCCAGGGACAGGGGGCGCCACCGGGGAGCTGTTTTTT

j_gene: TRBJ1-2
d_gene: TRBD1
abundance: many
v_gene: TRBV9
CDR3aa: CASSVTSAGGTDGYTF
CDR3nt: TGTGCCAGCAGCGTGACCTCGGCAGGGGGTACGGATGGCTACACCTTC

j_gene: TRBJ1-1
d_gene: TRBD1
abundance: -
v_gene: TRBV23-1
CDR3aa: CASSQNTGQGRAFF
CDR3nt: TGCGCCAGCAGTCAAAATACCGGACAGGGGAGAGCTTTCTTT

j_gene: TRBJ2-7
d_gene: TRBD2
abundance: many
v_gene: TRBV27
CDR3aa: CASSLDGRAFFEQYF
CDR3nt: TGTGCCAGCAGTTTAGACGGGAGGGCCTTTTTCGAGCAGTACTTC

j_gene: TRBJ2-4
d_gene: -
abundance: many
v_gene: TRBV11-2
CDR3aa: CASSSGQPNIQYF
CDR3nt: TGTGCCAGCAGCTCCGGACAGCCAAACATTCAGTACTTC

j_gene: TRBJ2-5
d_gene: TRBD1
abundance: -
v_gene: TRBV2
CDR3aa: CASLGQGDETQYF
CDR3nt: TGTGCCAGCTTGGGACAGGGCGACGAGACCCAGTACTTC

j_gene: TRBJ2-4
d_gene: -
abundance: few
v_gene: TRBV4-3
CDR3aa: CASSHTIRDIQYF
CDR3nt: TGCGCCAGCAGCCACACGATACGGGACATTCAGTACTTC

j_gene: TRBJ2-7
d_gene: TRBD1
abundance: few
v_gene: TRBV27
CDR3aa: CASSSRDRVRSGEQYF
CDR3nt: TGTGCCAGCAGTTCCCGGGACAGGGTTCGTTCCGGCGAGCAGTACTTC

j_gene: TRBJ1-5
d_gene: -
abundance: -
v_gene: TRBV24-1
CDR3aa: CATSDLGVDQPQHF
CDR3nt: TGTGCCACCAGTGATTTAGGGGTGGATCAGCCCCAGCATTTT

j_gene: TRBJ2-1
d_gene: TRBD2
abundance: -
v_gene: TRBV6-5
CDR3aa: CASSYLTSGVYNEQFF
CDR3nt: TGTGCCAGCAGTTACTTGACTAGCGGGGTTTACAATGAGCAGTTCTTC

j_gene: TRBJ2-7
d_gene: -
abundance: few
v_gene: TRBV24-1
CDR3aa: CATSDDYEQYF
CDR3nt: TGTGCCACCAGTGACGACTACGAGCAGTACTTC

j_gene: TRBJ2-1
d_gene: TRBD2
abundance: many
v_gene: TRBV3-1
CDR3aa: CASSHALAGFNEQFF
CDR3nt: TGTGCCAGCAGCCATGCACTAGCGGGGTTTAATGAGCAGTTCTTC

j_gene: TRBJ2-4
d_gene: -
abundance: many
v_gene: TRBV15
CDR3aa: CATSREGSGAKNIQYF
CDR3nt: TGTGCCACCAGCAGAGAGGGTTCGGGAGCCAAAAACATTCAGTACTTC

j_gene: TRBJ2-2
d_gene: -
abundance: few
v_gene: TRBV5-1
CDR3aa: CASSSGVAGELFF
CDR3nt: TGCGCCAGCAGCTCAGGGGTGGCCGGGGAGCTGTTTTTT

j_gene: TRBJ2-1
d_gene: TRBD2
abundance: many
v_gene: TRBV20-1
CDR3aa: CSARSRSGIAGGVLDEQFF
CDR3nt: TGCAGTGCTAGATCACGCTCCGGGATAGCGGGGGGGGTCTTAGATGAGCAGTTCTTC

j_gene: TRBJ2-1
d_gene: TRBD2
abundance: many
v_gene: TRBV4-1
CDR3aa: CASSERLAGGPNNEQFF
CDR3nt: TGCGCCAGCAGTGAGCGACTAGCGGGGGGGCCTAACAATGAGCAGTTCTTC

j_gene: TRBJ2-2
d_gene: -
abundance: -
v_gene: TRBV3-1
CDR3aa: CASRRKNTGELFF
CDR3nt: TGTGCCAGCAGACGAAAAAACACCGGGGAGCTGTTTTTT

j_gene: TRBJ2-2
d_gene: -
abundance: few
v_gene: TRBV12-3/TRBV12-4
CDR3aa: CAIDSKTGELFF
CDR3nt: TGTGCCATCGACTCCAAGACCGGGGAGCTGTTTTTT

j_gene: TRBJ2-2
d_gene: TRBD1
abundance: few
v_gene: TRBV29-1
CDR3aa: CSVEVGRTGGYTGELFF
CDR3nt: TGCAGCGTTGAAGTGGGTCGGACAGGGGGTTACACCGGGGAGCTGTTTTTT

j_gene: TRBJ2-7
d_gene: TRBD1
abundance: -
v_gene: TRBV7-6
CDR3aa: CASSPFITASGGNEQYF
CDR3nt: TGTGCCAGCAGCCCCTTCATAACGGCGTCAGGGGGCAACGAGCAGTACTTC

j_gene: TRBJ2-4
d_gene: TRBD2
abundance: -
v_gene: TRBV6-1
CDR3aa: CASSPGTSGGADSKNIQYF
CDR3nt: TGTGCCAGCAGTCCAGGGACTAGCGGGGGGGCAGACTCCAAAAACATTCAGTACTTC

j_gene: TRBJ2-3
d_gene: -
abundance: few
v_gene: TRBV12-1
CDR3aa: CASSRWEGRLDTQYF
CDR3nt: TGTGCCAGCAGTAGGTGGGAGGGCCGTTTAGATACGCAGTATTTT

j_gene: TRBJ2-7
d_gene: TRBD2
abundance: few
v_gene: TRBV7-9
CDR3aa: CASSPSAGGRTYEQYF
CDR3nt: TGTGCCAGCAGCCCGTCTGCTGGCGGGAGAACCTACGAGCAGTACTTC

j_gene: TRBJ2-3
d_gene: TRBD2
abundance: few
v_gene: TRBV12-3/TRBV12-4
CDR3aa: CASSGTSGGARPDTQYF
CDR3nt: TGTGCCAGCAGTGGGACTAGCGGGGGGGCCCGCCCAGATACGCAGTATTTT

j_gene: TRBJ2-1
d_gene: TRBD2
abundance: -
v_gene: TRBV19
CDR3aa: CASSMGTSGIQFF
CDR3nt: TGTGCCAGTAGTATGGGGACTAGCGGGATACAGTTCTTC

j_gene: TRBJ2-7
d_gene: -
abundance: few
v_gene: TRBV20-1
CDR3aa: CSARDRNSNEYEQYF
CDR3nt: TGCAGTGCTAGAGATAGGAACTCAAACGAATACGAGCAGTACTTC

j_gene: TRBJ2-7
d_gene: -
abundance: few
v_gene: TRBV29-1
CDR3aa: CSVEDNGGPNYEQYF
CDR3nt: TGCAGCGTTGAAGATAACGGGGGGCCAAATTACGAGCAGTACTTC

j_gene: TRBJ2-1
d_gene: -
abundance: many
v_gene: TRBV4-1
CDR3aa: CASSQVSVSYNEQFF
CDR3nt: TGCGCCAGCAGCCAAGTGAGTGTCTCCTACAATGAGCAGTTCTTC

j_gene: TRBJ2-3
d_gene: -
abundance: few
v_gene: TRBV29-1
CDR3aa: CSVGGSTDTQYF
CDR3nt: TGCAGCGTTGGGGGTAGCACAGATACGCAGTATTTT

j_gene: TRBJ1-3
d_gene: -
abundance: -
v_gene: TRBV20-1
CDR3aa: CSARDLSSDSGNTIYF
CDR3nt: TGCAGTGCTAGAGATCTAAGCAGCGACTCTGGAAACACCATATATTTT

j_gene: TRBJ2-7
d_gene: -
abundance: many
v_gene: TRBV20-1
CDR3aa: CSARYQGYEQYF
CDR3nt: TGCAGTGCCAGATACCAGGGCTACGAGCAGTACTTC

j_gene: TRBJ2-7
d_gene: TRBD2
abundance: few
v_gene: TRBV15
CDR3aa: CATSPPEREGYEQYF
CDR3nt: TGTGCCACCAGTCCACCCGAGCGGGAGGGCTACGAGCAGTACTTC

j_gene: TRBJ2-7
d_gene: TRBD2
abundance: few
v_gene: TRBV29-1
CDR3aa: CSALREGTPYEQYF
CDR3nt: TGCAGCGCCCTCCGGGAGGGTACCCCCTACGAGCAGTACTTC

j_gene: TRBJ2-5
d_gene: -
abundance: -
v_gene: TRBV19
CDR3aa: CASRTGALGPQETQYF
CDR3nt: TGTGCCAGTAGGACGGGGGCGCTAGGACCACAAGAGACCCAGTACTTC

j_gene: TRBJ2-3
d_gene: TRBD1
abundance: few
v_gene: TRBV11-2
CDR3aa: CASRHRGEKVADTQYF
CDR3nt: TGTGCCAGCAGGCACAGGGGGGAAAAAGTGGCAGATACGCAGTATTTT

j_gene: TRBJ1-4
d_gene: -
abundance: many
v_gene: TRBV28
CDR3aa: CASSLCASMINEKLFF
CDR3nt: TGTGCCAGCAGTTTATGTGCCAGCATGATAAATGAAAAACTGTTTTTT

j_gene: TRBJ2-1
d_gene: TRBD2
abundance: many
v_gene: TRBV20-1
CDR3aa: CSARELAAEQFF
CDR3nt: TGCAGTGCTAGAGAACTAGCGGCTGAGCAGTTCTTC

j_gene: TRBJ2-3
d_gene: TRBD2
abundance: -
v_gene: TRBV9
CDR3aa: CASSVAQASGPTDTQYF
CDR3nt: TGTGCCAGCAGCGTAGCTCAAGCTAGCGGGCCGACAGATACGCAGTATTTT

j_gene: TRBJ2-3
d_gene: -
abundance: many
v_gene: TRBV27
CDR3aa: CASSFREDTQYF
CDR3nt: TGTGCCAGCAGTTTCCGGGAGGATACGCAGTATTTT

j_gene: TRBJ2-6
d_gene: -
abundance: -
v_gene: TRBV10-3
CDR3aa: CAIFGANVLTF
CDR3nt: TGTGCCATCTTTGGAGCCAACGTCCTGACTTTC

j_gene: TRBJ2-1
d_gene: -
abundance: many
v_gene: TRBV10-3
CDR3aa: CAISETYGRGSLTYNEQFF
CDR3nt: TGTGCCATCAGTGAGACCTACGGCCGAGGCAGCCTCACCTACAATGAGCAGTTCTTC

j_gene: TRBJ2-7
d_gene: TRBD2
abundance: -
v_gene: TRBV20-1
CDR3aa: CSARKAGGSDYEQYF
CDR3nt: TGCAGTGCTAGAAAAGCGGGGGGGAGTGACTACGAGCAGTACTTC

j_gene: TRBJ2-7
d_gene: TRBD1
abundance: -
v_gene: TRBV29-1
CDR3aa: CSVVWPGQYEQYF
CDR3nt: TGCAGCGTTGTTTGGCCGGGACAGTACGAGCAGTACTTC

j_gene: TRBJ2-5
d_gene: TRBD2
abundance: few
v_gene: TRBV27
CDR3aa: CASSFVPGLAGGRETQYF
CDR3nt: TGTGCCAGCAGTTTCGTTCCGGGACTAGCGGGAGGTCGAGAGACCCAGTACTTC

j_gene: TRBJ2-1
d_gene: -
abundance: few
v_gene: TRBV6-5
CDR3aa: CASSFIAPAGEVGNEQFF
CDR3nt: TGTGCCAGCAGTTTCATTGCCCCGGCAGGGGAGGTGGGCAATGAGCAGTTCTTC